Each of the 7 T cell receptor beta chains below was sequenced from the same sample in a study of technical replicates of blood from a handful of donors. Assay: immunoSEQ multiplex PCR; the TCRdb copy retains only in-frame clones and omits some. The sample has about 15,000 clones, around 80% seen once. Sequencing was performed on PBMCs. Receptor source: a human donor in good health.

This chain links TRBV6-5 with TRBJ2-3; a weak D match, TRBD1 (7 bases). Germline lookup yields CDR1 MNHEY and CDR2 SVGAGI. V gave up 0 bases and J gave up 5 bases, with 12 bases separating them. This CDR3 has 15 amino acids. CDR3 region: CASSYSGGQQDTQYF. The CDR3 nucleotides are TGTGCCAGCAGTTACTCGGGGGGACAGCAAGATACGCAGTATTTT.

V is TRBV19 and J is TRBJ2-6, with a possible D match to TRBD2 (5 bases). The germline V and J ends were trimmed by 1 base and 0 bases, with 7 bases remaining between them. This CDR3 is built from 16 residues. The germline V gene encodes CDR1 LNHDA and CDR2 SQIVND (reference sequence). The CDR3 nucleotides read TGTGCCAGTAGTATAGTGGGAGACTCTGGGGCCAACGTCCTGACTTTC. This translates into CASSIVGDSGANVLTF.

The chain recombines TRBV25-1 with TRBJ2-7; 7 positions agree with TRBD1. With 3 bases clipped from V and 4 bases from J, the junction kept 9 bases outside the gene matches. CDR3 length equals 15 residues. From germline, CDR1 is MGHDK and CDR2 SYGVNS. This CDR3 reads CASSDPGQGVYEQYF. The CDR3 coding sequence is TGTGCCAGCAGTGACCCTGGGCAGGGGGTTTACGAGCAGTACTTC.

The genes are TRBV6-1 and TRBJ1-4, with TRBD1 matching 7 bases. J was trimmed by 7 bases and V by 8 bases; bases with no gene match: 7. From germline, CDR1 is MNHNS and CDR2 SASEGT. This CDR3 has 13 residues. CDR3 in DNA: TGTGCCAGCCGTAGACAGGGTGGTGAAAAACTGTTTTTT. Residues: CASRRQGGEKLFF.

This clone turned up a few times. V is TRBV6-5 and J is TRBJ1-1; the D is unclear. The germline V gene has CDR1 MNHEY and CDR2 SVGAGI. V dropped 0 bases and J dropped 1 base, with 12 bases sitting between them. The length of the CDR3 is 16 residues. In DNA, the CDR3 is TGTGCCAGCAGTTACTCGGCAGGAATCGGGAACACTGAAGCTTTCTTT. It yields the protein CASSYSAGIGNTEAFF.

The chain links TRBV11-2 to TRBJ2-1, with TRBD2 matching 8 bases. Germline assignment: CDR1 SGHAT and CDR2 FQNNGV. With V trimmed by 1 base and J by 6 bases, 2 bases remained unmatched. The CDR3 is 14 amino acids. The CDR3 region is CASSLGTSGNEQFF. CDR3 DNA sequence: TGTGCCAGCAGCTTAGGTACTAGCGGCAATGAGCAGTTCTTC.

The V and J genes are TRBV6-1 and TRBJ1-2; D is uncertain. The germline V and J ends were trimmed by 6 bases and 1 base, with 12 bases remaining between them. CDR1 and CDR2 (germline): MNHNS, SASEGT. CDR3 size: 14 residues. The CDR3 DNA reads TGTGCCAGCAGATCCCTCAGAGGTAACTATGGCTACACCTTC. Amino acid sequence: CASRSLRGNYGYTF.